The next 9 T cell receptor beta chains were all read from a single sample in a study of blood T cell repertoires in COVID-19. This table comes from immunoSEQ multiplex PCR, and its TCRdb copy is limited to in-frame clones, with some not included. The table shows almost 50,000 clones, with 55% to 70% occurring only once. Sequencing was carried out using peripheral blood. These receptors were collected from a woman aged 70-85 years with acute or convalescent COVID-19.

This chain connects TRBV6-4 to TRBJ2-1; 14 positions match TRBD2. V trimming: 4 bases; J trimming: 9 bases; junction bases outside the gene matches: 5. The CDR3 has 15 residues. The V gene's germline CDR1 is MRHNA and CDR2 SNTAGT. The CDR3 reads CASSASTSGGGEQFF. DNA of the CDR3: TGTGCCAGCAGTGCATCGACTAGCGGGGGGGGTGAGCAGTTCTTC.

The V call is TRBV5-6, the J call TRBJ1-2, with D possibly matching TRBD1 (6 bases). Germline V gives CDR1 SGHDT, CDR2 YYEEEE. Trimming removed 2 bases at V and 2 bases at J, with 19 bases between. The length of the CDR3 is 17 residues. The CDR3: CASSLPITGPTNYGYTF. The CDR3 nucleotides read TGTGCCAGCAGCTTACCTATTACAGGGCCCACCAACTATGGCTACACCTTC.

V is TRBV27 and J is TRBJ2-7; 15 nucleotides match TRBD2. V was clipped by 5 bases and J by 4 bases; unmatched bases: 3. This CDR3 is 15 amino acids long. In germline, CDR1 is MNHEY, CDR2 SMNVEV (reference sequence). The CDR3: CASSRGLAGGYEQYF. The CDR3 nucleotides read TGTGCCAGCAGTCGCGGACTAGCGGGAGGGTACGAGCAGTACTTC.

The table lists this clone with a few counts. The chain has TRBV9 and TRBJ1-5; D unresolved. The CDR3 length is 15 residues. V was clipped by 1 base and J by 2 bases, with 10 bases between them. Germline values: CDR1 SGDLS, CDR2 YYNGEE. The CDR3: CASSVSGARNQPQHF. DNA for the CDR3: TGTGCCAGCAGCGTATCCGGTGCGCGCAATCAGCCCCAGCATTTT.

This chain connects TRBV3-1 (or the pseudogene TRBV3-2) to TRBJ2-2; 8 bases agree with TRBD1. Germline V gives CDR1 LGHDT, CDR2 YNNKEL (reference sequence). The CDR3 has 14 residues. The trim removed 1 base at V and 7 bases at J, leaving 2 bases unmatched. The CDR3 is CASSQGTGFGELFF. CDR3 bases: TGTGCCAGCAGCCAAGGGACAGGGTTCGGGGAGCTGTTTTTT.

The rearrangement links TRBV5-1 to TRBJ1-4, with D tentatively TRBD1 (5 bases). This CDR3 spans 15 amino acids. V was clipped by 4 bases and J by 4 bases, with 14 bases between them. CDR1 is SGHRS and CDR2 is YFSETQ in the germline V gene. The CDR3 nucleotides read TGCGCCAGCAGCGACCAGGACACGGGTAATGAAAAACTGTTTTTT. Its translation is CASSDQDTGNEKLFF.

The genes are TRBV19 and TRBJ1-6; 7 bases are a match to TRBD1. The CDR3 totals 15 residues. J was trimmed by 8 bases and V by 6 bases; bases with no gene match: 10. Per germline, CDR1 LNHDA and CDR2 SQIVND (reference sequence). The DNA of the CDR3 is TGTGCCAGTAGAGACCTACCGGGACAGCATTCACCCCTCCACTTT. This translates into CASRDLPGQHSPLHF.

The rearrangement links TRBV7-9 to TRBJ2-5, with 7 bases identical to TRBD2. V lost 3 bases and J lost 2; bases outside the gene matches: 3. This CDR3 is 14 amino acids long. Looked up from germline, CDR1 is SEHNR and CDR2 is FQNEAQ (reference sequence). The CDR3 loop reads CASSFEGLQETQYF. The CDR3 nucleotides are TGTGCCAGCAGCTTCGAGGGACTACAAGAGACCCAGTACTTC.

The V gene is TRBV9, the J gene TRBJ2-4; D gene unclear. Looked up from germline, CDR1 is SGDLS and CDR2 is YYNGEE. V lost 4 bases and J 0 bases, leaving 8 bases between the germline ends. CDR3 length: 14 residues. The CDR3 loop is CASSPRLAKNIQYF. CDR3 nucleotides: TGTGCCAGCAGCCCCAGACTAGCCAAAAACATTCAGTACTTC.